Included here is one T cell receptor beta chain sequence, with context. Its target is unknown. These data come from a study of cytomegalovirus exposure and HLA in healthy donors. As for the study in general: Some 200 million T cells yielded over 90 million unique TCR beta sequences in earlier analysis. Out of 398 genotyped donors, about 80% belonged to the Caucasian-associated ancestry cluster. Study-level results: It was reportedly the case that the classifier diagnosed cytomegalovirus status with high specificity and sensitivity. The CMV antigen specificity of a few CMV-associated chains was confirmed through in vitro analysis.

The PCR contained 60 Vbeta and 13 Jbeta primers. The assay was immunoSEQ multiplex PCR, and TCRdb's table has in-frame clones only and misses some. The data show over 100,000 clones, 74% seen once. Germline assignment: CDR1 MNHEY and CDR2 SVGAGI. With 4 bases removed from V and 0 bases from J, the gap between germline ends came to 15 bases. The CDR3 has 16 amino acids. The gene calls are TRBV6-5 and TRBJ1-1, with D tentatively TRBD1 (5 bases). The sequencing sample was made of PBMCs. This clonotype was obtained from a man in his forties or fifties in good health and CMV-seropositive. Here the CDR3 reads CASSFRQFSMNTEAFF. Written as DNA, the CDR3 is TGTGCCAGCAGTTTCCGACAGTTCTCCATGAACACTGAAGCTTTCTTT.